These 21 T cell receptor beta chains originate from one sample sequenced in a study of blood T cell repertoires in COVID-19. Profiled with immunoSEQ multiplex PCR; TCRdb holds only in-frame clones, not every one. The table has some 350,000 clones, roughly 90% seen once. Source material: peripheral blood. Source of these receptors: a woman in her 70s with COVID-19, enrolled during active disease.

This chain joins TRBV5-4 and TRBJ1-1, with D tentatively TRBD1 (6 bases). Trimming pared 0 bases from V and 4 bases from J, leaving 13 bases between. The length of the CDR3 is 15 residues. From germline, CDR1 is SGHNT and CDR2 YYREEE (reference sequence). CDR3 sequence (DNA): TGTGCCAGCAGCTTGGTGGGGGCGGCGGCCACTGAAGCTTTCTTT. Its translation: CASSLVGAAATEAFF. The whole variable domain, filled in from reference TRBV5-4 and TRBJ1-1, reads ETGVTQSPTHLIKTRGQQVTLRCSSQSGHNTVSWYQQALGQGPQFIFQYYREEENGRGNFPPRFSGLQFPNYSSELNVNALELDDSALYLCASSLVGAAATEAFFGQGTRLTVV.

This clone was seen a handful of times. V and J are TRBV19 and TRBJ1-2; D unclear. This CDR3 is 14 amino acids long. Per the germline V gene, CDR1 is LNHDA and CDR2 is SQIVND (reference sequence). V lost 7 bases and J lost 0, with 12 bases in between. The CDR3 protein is CASKETLANYGYTF. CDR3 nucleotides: TGTGCCAGTAAGGAGACGTTAGCTAACTATGGCTACACCTTC.

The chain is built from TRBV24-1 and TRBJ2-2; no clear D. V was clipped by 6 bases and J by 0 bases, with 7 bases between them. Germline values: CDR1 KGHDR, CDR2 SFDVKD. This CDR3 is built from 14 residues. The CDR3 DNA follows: TGTGCCACCAGTATGGCCGCGAACACCGGGGAGCTGTTTTTT. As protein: CATSMAANTGELFF.

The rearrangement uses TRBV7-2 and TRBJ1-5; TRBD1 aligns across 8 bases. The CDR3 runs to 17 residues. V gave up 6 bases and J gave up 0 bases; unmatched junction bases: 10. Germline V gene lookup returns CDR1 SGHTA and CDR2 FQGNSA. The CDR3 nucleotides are TGTGCCAGCAGTCCGACAGGGGATGGTTATAGCAATCAGCCCCAGCATTTT. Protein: CASSPTGDGYSNQPQHF.

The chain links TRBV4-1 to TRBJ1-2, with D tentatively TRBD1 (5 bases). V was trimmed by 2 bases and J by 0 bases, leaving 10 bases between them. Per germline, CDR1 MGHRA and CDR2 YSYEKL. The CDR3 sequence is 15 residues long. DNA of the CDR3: TGCGCCAGCAGCCAACCGACAGACTCTAACTATGGCTACACCTTC. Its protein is CASSQPTDSNYGYTF.

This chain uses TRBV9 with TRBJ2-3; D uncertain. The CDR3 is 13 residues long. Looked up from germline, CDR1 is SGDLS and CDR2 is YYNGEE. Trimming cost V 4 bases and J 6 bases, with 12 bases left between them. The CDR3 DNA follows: TGTGCCAGCAGCCCATATCTTCGGGATACGCAGTATTTT. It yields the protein CASSPYLRDTQYF.

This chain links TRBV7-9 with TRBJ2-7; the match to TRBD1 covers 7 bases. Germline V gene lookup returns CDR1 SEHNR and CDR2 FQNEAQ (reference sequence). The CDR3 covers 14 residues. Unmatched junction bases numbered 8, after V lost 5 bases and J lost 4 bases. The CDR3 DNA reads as TGTGCCAGCAGCGCTACCCTGACAGGGTACGAGCAGTACTTC. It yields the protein CASSATLTGYEQYF. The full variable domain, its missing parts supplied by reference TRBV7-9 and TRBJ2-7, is DTGVSQNPRHKITKRGQNVTFRCDPISEHNRLYWYRQTLGQGPEFLTYFQNEAQLEKSRLLSDRFSAERPKGSFSTLEIQRTEQGDSAMYLCASSATLTGYEQYFGPGTRLTVT.

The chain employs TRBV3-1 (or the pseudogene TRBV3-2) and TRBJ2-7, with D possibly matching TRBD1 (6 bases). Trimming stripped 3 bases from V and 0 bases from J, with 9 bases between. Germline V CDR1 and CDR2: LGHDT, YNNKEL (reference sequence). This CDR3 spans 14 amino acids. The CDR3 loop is CASSHTTGSYEQYF. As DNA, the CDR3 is TGTGCCAGCAGCCACACGACAGGCTCCTACGAGCAGTACTTC.

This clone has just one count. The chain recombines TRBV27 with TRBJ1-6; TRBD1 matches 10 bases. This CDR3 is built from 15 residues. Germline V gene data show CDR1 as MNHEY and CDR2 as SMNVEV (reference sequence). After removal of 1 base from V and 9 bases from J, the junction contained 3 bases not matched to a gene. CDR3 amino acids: CASSLYDRGPSPLHF. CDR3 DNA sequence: TGTGCCAGCAGTTTATATGACAGGGGGCCTTCACCCCTCCACTTT.

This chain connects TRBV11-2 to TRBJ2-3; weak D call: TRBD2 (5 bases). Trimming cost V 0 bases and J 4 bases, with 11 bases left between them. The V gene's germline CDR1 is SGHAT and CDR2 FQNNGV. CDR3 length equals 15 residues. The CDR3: CASSLEASNSDTQYF. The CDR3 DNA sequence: TGTGCCAGCAGCTTAGAAGCTAGCAATTCAGATACGCAGTATTTT.

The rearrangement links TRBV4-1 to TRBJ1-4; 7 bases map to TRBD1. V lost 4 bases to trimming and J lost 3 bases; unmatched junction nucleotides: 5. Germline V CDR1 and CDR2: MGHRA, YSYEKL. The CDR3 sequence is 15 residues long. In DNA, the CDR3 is TGCGCCAGCAGCCGATTGGGACAGTCTAATGAAAAACTGTTTTTT. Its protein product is CASSRLGQSNEKLFF.

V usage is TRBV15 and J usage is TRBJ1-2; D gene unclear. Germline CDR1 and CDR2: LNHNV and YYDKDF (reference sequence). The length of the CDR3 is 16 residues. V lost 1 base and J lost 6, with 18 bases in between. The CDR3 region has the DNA TGTGCCACCAGCAGAGTGGGGTCGGCAGGAGGAGATGGCTACACCTTC. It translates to CATSRVGSAGGDGYTF.

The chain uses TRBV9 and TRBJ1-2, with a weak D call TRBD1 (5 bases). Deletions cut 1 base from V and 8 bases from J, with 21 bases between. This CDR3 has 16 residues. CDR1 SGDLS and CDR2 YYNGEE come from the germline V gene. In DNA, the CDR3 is TGTGCCAGCAGCGTACCAAAAGGGGCAGAGCCTTGGGGCTACACCTTC. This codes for CASSVPKGAEPWGYTF.

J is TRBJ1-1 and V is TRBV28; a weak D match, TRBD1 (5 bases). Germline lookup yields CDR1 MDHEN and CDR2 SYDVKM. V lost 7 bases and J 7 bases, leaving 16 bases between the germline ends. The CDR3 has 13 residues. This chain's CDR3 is CASTSGGYGEAFF. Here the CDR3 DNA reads TGTGCCAGCACTTCGGGGGGATACGGTGAAGCTTTCTTT.

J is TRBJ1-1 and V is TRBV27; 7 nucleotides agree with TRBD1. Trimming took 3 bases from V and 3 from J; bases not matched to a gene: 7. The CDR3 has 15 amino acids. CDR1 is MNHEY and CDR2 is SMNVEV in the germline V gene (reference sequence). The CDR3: CASSFLRDRDTEAFF. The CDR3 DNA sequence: TGTGCCAGCAGTTTCCTAAGAGACAGGGACACTGAAGCTTTCTTT.

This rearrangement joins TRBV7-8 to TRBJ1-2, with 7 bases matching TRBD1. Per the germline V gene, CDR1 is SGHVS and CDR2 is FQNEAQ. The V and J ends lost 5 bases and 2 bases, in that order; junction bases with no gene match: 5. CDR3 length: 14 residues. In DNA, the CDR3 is TGTGCCAGCAGCGTCGGGACAGCAAACTATGGCTACACCTTC. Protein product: CASSVGTANYGYTF.

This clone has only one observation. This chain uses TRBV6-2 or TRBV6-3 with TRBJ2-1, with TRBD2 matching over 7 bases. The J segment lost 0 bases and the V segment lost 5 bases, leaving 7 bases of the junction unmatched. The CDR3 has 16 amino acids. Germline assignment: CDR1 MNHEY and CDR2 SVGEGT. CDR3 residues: CASSNPRGSSYNEQFF. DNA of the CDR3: TGTGCCAGCAGTAACCCGCGGGGGAGCTCCTACAATGAGCAGTTCTTC.

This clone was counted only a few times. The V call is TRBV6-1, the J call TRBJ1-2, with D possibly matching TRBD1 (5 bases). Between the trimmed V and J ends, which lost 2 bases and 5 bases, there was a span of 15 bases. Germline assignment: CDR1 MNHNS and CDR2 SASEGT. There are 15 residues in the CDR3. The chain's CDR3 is CASSEIVRVWYGYTF. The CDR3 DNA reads TGTGCCAGCAGTGAAATCGTCAGGGTTTGGTATGGCTACACCTTC.

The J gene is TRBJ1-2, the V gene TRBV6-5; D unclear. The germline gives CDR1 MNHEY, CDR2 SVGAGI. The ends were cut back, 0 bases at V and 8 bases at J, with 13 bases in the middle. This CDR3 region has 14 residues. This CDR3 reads CASSYSAGYGGYTF. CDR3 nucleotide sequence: TGTGCCAGCAGTTACTCGGCCGGGTATGGAGGCTACACCTTC.

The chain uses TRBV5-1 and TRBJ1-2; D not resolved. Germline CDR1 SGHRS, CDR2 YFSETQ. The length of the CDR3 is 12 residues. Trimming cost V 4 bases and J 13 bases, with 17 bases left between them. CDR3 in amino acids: CASSIPGLGSTF. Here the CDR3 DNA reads TGCGCCAGCAGCATACCTGGACTGGGGTCCACCTTC.

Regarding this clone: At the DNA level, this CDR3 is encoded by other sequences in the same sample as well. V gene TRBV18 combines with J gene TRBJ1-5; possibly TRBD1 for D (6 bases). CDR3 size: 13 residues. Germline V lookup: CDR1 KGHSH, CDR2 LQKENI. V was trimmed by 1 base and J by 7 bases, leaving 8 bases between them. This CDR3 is CASSPQGEQPQHF. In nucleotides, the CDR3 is TGTGCCAGCTCACCACAGGGGGAGCAGCCCCAGCATTTT.